The present TCR beta chain was sequenced within a study of cytomegalovirus exposure and HLA in healthy donors (TCRdb year 2017). Turning to the overall study: An earlier analysis of about 530 of the donors reported approximately 260 Gb of sequence data and about 120 million unique TCR beta sequences obtained from some 200 million T cells. An early release that covered about 600 HLA-typed donors contained approximately 290 gigabases of sequencing data and about 93 million unique TCR sequences. Among the approximately 420 genotyped donors, under 90% belonged to the genetic ancestry cluster associated with self-reported Caucasian donors. The study aimed to test whether signatures of past pathogen exposure could be identified by cataloging public T cell receptors. The study used immunosequencing to profile the T cell repertoires of under 700 subjects and linked those repertoires to cytomegalovirus serostatus. Along with the approximately 700-subject first cohort, a separate validation cohort of some 130 different subjects was used. The study combined high-throughput TCR immunosequencing, statistical association of individual TCRs with disease status, and machine learning to predict cytomegalovirus infection status. To study patterns of TCR occurrence, a later analysis re-analyzed previously published TCR beta repertoires from 600 to 750 donors and added high-resolution HLA genotyping. Rather than using new phenotypic data, the later analysis identified candidate immune exposures from TCR beta sequences and from how often those sequences occurred across donors. An earlier analysis of about 600 of the donors used high-throughput TCR beta sequencing to judge whether each TCR beta V gene segment behaved as functional or pseudogenic. Donor age, sex, ethnicity and CMV serostatus were compiled alongside the repertoire data. Genome-wide SNP genotypes for about 65% of the roughly 670 donors were used in a later genetic analysis, which treated that subset as a discovery cohort. All discovery cohort repertoires had been generated using a single sequencing platform. Both class I and class II loci were covered by HLA typing, at four-digit resolution. Typing coverage differed by locus: A, B, C, DRB1 and DQB1 were typed in about 620-640 donors, DQA1 in roughly 510, DPA1 in around 610, and DPB1 in about 450. Several DR-DQ haplotypes were treated as single units for association and clustering because of strong linkage in the cohort. On average, over 200,000 unique TCR beta nucleotide sequences were sequenced per donor among several hundred genotyped donors of the cohort, with roughly a sixth of those sequences being non-productive.

The cohort comprised 670 or so healthy bone marrow donors. All cohort members were sampled while nominally healthy, although unrecorded immune exposures were likely present. The donor tested CMV seropositive, placing the donor among the 310 or so seropositive members of the cohort. Each donor provided a peripheral blood sample, and peripheral blood mononuclear cells were used for TCR beta sequencing. Genomic DNA extraction from the blood cell samples was performed with the Qiagen DNeasy Blood Extraction Kit. What the research found in general, with its limitations: An association between a missense DCLRE1C variant and V-gene and J-gene trimming of TCR beta chains was found in a later genetic analysis and replicated in an independent cohort. Sequencing depth was assumed to be roughly uniform across donors in the presence/absence analyses, though that assumption may not hold. Several of the top co-occurrence clusters appeared to be linked to parvovirus B19, influenza, CMV and Epstein-Barr virus, according to a later analysis. In a later analysis, HLA-associated TCR beta chains were found to be more clonally expanded and to have lower generation probabilities than equally common non-associated chains. The earlier analysis of 587 of the donors excluded roughly 17 rarely observed V segments, including chromosome 9 orphons, because counts were too low. An earlier analysis of some 590 of the donors showed that most TCR beta V segments appeared in productive rearrangements either about 87% or about 30% of the time, which broadly matched IMGT annotations. A few of the identified cytomegalovirus-associated TCR beta chains were confirmed in vitro to be specific for cytomegalovirus antigens. According to the authors, the approach could potentially be generalized to other disease states and immunological phenotypes. The study listed 164 TCR beta chains as associated with cytomegalovirus. While some public TCRs were present in many individuals, most TCR sequences turned up only very rarely across donors. Correlated functional status among segregating V segments might reflect linkage disequilibrium, but an unknown experimental factor could not be ruled out. For the cohort, immune exposure information was limited to CMV serostatus. Because some donors lacked HLA typing at each locus, the association tests relied only on the typed subset. According to a later analysis, most CMV-associated TCR beta chains appeared to be HLA-restricted, and the HLA associations seemed to be driven largely by CMV exposure. Compared with the approximately 720-donor mean, donors in an Asian-associated ancestry cluster had fewer N-insertions in productive TCRs, according to a later genetic analysis. Only TCR beta chains were sequenced in this cohort, and the absence of alpha or paired-chain data limited detectable features. At a false discovery rate of 0.05, a later analysis linked 16,951 TCR beta sequences to specific HLA alleles. Cytomegalovirus status was reported to be diagnosed by the classifier with high specificity and sensitivity in both the original and validation cohorts. A group of highly shared sequence variants was considered likely to be a technical artifact of the sequencing pipeline. A further reported finding was that TCR beta sequences accurately predicted the HLA-A and HLA-B alleles for most subjects in the first cohort. Strong co-occurrence of HLA alleles, especially DR and DQ, made assigning TCR associations to individual alleles difficult. In a later analysis, the rate of TCR association differed among HLA loci, with DRB1 alleles having the most associated TCRs and HLA-C alleles having the fewest.

In regard to this clone: No antigen is known for it. Per-base qualities were not stored, and no clone one base away is much larger.

The library was prepared using the immunoSEQ multiplex PCR assay. For the multiplex PCR, a mixture combining 60 forward primers for TCR Vbeta segments and 13 reverse primers for TCR Jbeta segments was used. The CDR3 region of rearranged TCR beta genes was amplified from genomic DNA by a multiplex PCR assay. On the Illumina HiSeq System, the amplified TCR beta libraries were sequenced as 87-base-pair reads. The original pipeline was this. Across the 670 or so repertoires, a later analysis counted roughly 84 million unique TCR beta chains, roughly 11 million of which were shared by at least two donors. To remove PCR and sequencing errors, raw reads were error-corrected and collapsed into unique sequences using a nearest-neighbor algorithm that merged closely related sequences. To assign V, D and J gene segments, CDR3 sequences were aligned to IMGT reference sequences. For a sequence to be retained, a match of at least six nucleotides to both a V gene segment and a J gene segment was required. Rearrangements were called productive when the CDR3 lacked stop codons and stayed in frame with V and J; all others were non-productive. CDR3 was defined by IMGT convention, running from the second conserved V-encoded cysteine to the conserved J-encoded phenylalanine. The earlier analysis of a few hundred of the donors excluded any sequence lacking an unambiguous match to a single V gene segment. In an earlier analysis of 587 of the donors, V segments were called functional above 56.7% productive rearrangements and were called segregating when the between-donor standard deviation exceeded 5%. A statistical classification framework was built for diagnosing cytomegalovirus status from the catalog of TCR beta chain sequences. In a later analysis, TCR nucleotide sequences were compared against IMGT/GENE-DB human TR gene sequences so that V and J genes could be assigned. The TCRdist pipeline was used in a later analysis to assign CDR3 sequences and most-parsimonious VDJ recombination scenarios. A later analysis defined each TCR beta chain by its CDR3 amino acid sequence plus V-gene family, and excluded reads lacking a unique V-gene family. As a way to deal with suspected cross-contamination and a sequencing artifact, a later analysis dropped 450 to 600 nucleotide sequences that were highly shared and had low generation probability. A later analysis calculated a clonal expansion index for each public chain from normalized within-repertoire ranks of inferred template counts. In a later analysis, generation probabilities were computed using a VDJ recombination model fitted to out-of-frame rearrangements, and the results were checked against IGoR. In a later analysis, TCR-TCR, TCR-HLA and TCR-CMV co-occurrence was scored with hypergeometric tests, and a repertoire-size bias correction was applied to TCR pairs. A later analysis estimated false discovery rates by permuting HLA or CMV assignments 20 times. In a later analysis, co-occurring TCRs were grouped using DBSCAN, and TCRdist sequence similarity was added for clustering within HLA-allele-positive subsets. Repertoires with fewer than 30,000 or more than 120,000 public chains were left out of co-occurrence clustering, as were a handful of repertoires with anomalous nucleotide sharing. TCRdb provides this immuneACCESS table in a form limited to in-frame rearrangements. Some clones are lacking; in checked studies, under half of them reflect an unresolved V gene, and why the rest are absent is not known. That table supplies the V and J calls and clone size; D and trimming were determined from the DNA. For this sample there are about 150,000 clones; over 60% appear just once. The top ten clonotypes cover about 13% of the sample.

This TCR derives from a middle-aged man in good health and CMV-seropositive. Sequenced: PBMCs.

The nucleotide sequence reads as follows: TGCGCCAGCAGCCAGAGCTTGAACACTGAAGCTTTCTTT. The translation is CASSQSLNTEAFF. The chain is made from TRBV4-3 and TRBJ1-1; the D gene remains uncertain. The trim is 3 bases for V and 0 bases for J, with a gap of 5 bases between the germline ends. For CDR1 and CDR2, the germline V gene lists LGHNA and YSLEER. From the cysteine through the phenylalanine, the CDR3 covers 13 amino acids. Only CDR3 DNA remains: 39 bases, in frame from the first base.